This is a list of T cell receptor beta chains from one sample in a study of CD8 T cells in ankylosing spondylitis. MiXCR was run by TCRdb on the 5' RACE reads, yielding one entry per CDR3 protein. The table lists around 890,000 distinct CDR3 sequences, 10% to 15% of them singletons. Sequencing was performed on blood, either unsorted or a sorted T cell fraction (not recorded which). All receptors derive from a male donor with ankylosing spondylitis. Both conserved end residues are part of each CDR3. D genes are given only for firm matches. Expanded clones get a size class; other rows say once, few or many, or leave the size out.

J: TRBJ1-2; length: 15; D: TRBD1; size: many; V: TRBV10-3; CDR3: CAISGQGATNYGYTF; DNA: TGTGCCATCAGTGGACAGGGGGCGACTAACTATGGCTACACCTTC
J: TRBJ2-4; length: 14; D: TRBD2; size: few; V: TRBV20-1; CDR3: CSARKGSGRDIQYF; DNA: TGCAGTGCTAGAAAGGGTAGCGGGAGGGACATTCAGTACTTC
J: TRBJ2-3; length: 16; D: -; size: -; V: TRBV5-5; CDR3: CASSPRLYRQGDTQYF; DNA: TGTGCCAGCAGCCCCCGACTGTACAGGCAGGGGGATACGCAGTATTTT
J: TRBJ2-1; length: 20; D: TRBD1; size: few; V: TRBV11-1; CDR3: CASSGDGTGGRERTYNEQFF; DNA: TGTGCCAGCAGCGGGGACGGGACAGGGGGCCGAGAAAGAACGTACAATGAGCAGTTCTTC
J: TRBJ2-3; length: 16; D: -; size: -; V: TRBV7-8; CDR3: CASSLVGWQSTDTQYF; DNA: TGTGCCAGCAGCTTAGTAGGCTGGCAGAGCACAGATACGCAGTATTTT
J: TRBJ1-4; length: 11; D: -; size: many; V: TRBV12-3/TRBV12-4; CDR3: CASSLGRQLFF; DNA: TGTGCCAGCAGTTTGGGGAGGCAACTGTTTTTT
J: TRBJ2-5; length: 14; D: TRBD2; size: many; V: TRBV20-1; CDR3: CSAISGRVRETQYF; DNA: TGCAGTGCGATTAGCGGGAGGGTGAGGGAGACCCAGTACTTC
J: TRBJ1-1; length: 13; D: -; size: -; V: TRBV29-1; CDR3: CSVEGMLNTEAFF; DNA: TGCAGCGTTGAAGGGATGTTGAACACTGAAGCTTTCTTT
J: TRBJ1-1; length: 10; D: -; size: few; V: TRBV6-6; CDR3: CASSYSEAFF; DNA: TGTGCCAGCAGTTACAGTGAAGCTTTCTTT
J: TRBJ1-4; length: 14; D: -; size: -; V: TRBV7-2; CDR3: CASSWGGGDEKLFF; DNA: TGTGCCAGCAGCTGGGGGGGCGGGGATGAAAAACTGTTTTTT
J: TRBJ2-2; length: 15; D: TRBD1; size: few; V: TRBV7-9; CDR3: CASSGPGTGTKELFF; DNA: TGTGCCAGCAGCGGACCCGGGACAGGGACAAAGGAGCTGTTTTTT
J: TRBJ1-4; length: 15; D: -; size: -; V: TRBV4-3; CDR3: CASSQGPRTNEKLFF; DNA: TGCGCCAGCAGCCAAGGCCCCCGGACAAATGAAAAACTGTTTTTT
J: TRBJ1-2; length: 13; D: TRBD1; size: -; V: TRBV20-1; CDR3: CSATEDRYYGYTF; DNA: TGCAGTGCTACCGAGGACAGGTACTATGGCTACACCTTC
J: TRBJ1-5; length: 13; D: -; size: many; V: TRBV20-1; CDR3: CSAAPDSNQPQHF; DNA: TGCAGTGCTGCTCCGGATAGCAATCAGCCCCAGCATTTT
J: TRBJ2-1; length: 16; D: TRBD2; size: few; V: TRBV7-9; CDR3: CASSLTSGTSYNEQFF; DNA: TGTGCCAGCAGCTTAACTAGCGGTACTTCCTACAATGAGCAGTTCTTC
J: TRBJ2-3; length: 15; D: -; size: -; V: TRBV4-2; CDR3: CASSQEPAGRDTQYF; DNA: TGTGCCAGCAGCCAAGAACCGGCGGGCCGTGATACGCAGTATTTT
J: TRBJ2-7; length: 10; D: -; size: few; V: TRBV20-1; CDR3: CSANLGEQYF; DNA: TGCAGTGCTAACCTCGGCGAGCAGTACTTC
J: TRBJ2-7; length: 16; D: TRBD2; size: few; V: TRBV7-2; CDR3: CASSPQGLAVSYEQYF; DNA: TGTGCCAGCAGCCCCCAGGGACTAGCGGTCTCCTACGAGCAGTACTTC
J: TRBJ2-3; length: 14; D: -; size: many; V: TRBV7-2; CDR3: CASSLVAQGDTQYF; DNA: TGTGCCAGCAGCTTAGTAGCTCAGGGGGATACGCAGTATTTT
J: TRBJ1-4; length: 14; D: -; size: many; V: TRBV20-1; CDR3: CSASSQGWREKLFF; DNA: TGCAGTGCTAGCTCGCAGGGGTGGCGCGAAAAACTGTTTTTT
J: TRBJ1-1; length: 18; D: -; size: -; V: TRBV4-3; CDR3: CASSQEVFQGWMYTEAFF; DNA: TGCGCCAGCAGCCAAGAGGTGTTCCAGGGTTGGATGTACACTGAAGCTTTCTTT
J: TRBJ2-5; length: 14; D: -; size: few; V: TRBV11-1; CDR3: CASSSDPHGETQYF; DNA: TGTGCCAGCAGCTCCGACCCCCACGGGGAGACCCAGTACTTC
J: TRBJ2-1; length: 14; D: TRBD2; size: -; V: TRBV6-2/TRBV6-3; CDR3: CASSPQRDYNEQFF; DNA: TGTGCCAGCAGTCCCCAGCGGGACTACAATGAGCAGTTCTTC
J: TRBJ2-2; length: 14; D: -; size: few; V: TRBV5-1; CDR3: CASSLETYTGELFF; DNA: TGCGCCAGCAGCTTGGAGACGTACACCGGGGAGCTGTTTTTT
J: TRBJ1-1; length: 14; D: -; size: many; V: TRBV5-1; CDR3: CASSFLGGNTEAFF; DNA: TGCGCCAGCAGCTTTCTGGGGGGGAACACTGAAGCTTTCTTT
J: TRBJ2-3; length: 16; D: -; size: -; V: TRBV5-1; CDR3: CASSSGADSTTDTQYF; DNA: TGCGCCAGCAGCTCGGGAGCGGATAGCACCACAGATACGCAGTATTTT
J: TRBJ1-1; length: 13; D: -; size: many; V: TRBV9; CDR3: CASSADIGTEAFF; DNA: TGTGCCAGCAGCGCGGACATCGGCACTGAAGCTTTCTTT
J: TRBJ2-5; length: 15; D: TRBD2; size: -; V: TRBV4-2; CDR3: CASSRQLAAWETQYF; DNA: TGTGCCAGCAGCCGCCAGCTAGCGGCCTGGGAGACCCAGTACTTC
J: TRBJ1-5; length: 16; D: TRBD1; size: many; V: TRBV12-3/TRBV12-4; CDR3: CASSYNQGGANQPQHF; DNA: TGTGCCAGCTCTTATAACCAGGGGGGCGCGAATCAGCCCCAGCATTTT
J: TRBJ2-7; length: 16; D: TRBD1; size: -; V: TRBV20-1; CDR3: CSASHYPGQGFYEQYF; DNA: TGCAGTGCTAGTCATTATCCAGGACAGGGATTCTACGAGCAGTACTTC
J: TRBJ1-5; length: 13; D: -; size: many; V: TRBV5-1; CDR3: CASRLDGNQPQHF; DNA: TGCGCCAGCAGATTGGACGGGAATCAGCCCCAGCATTTT
J: TRBJ1-5; length: 15; D: -; size: many; V: TRBV10-3; CDR3: CAISEETGGNQPQHF; DNA: TGTGCCATCAGTGAGGAAACAGGCGGCAATCAGCCCCAGCATTTT
J: TRBJ1-2; length: 18; D: -; size: -; V: TRBV20-1; CDR3: CSARVMITWGTTNYGYTF; DNA: TGCAGTGCTAGAGTTATGATAACTTGGGGAACCACTAACTATGGCTACACCTTC
J: TRBJ2-1; length: 14; D: -; size: -; V: TRBV7-9; CDR3: CASSGRLVRWEQFF; DNA: TGTGCCAGCAGCGGACGACTCGTGAGGTGGGAGCAGTTCTTC
J: TRBJ1-3; length: 16; D: TRBD1; size: -; V: TRBV30; CDR3: CAWRAAGGYSGNTIYF; DNA: TGTGCCTGGAGGGCCGCAGGGGGCTACTCTGGAAACACCATATATTTT
J: TRBJ2-1; length: 16; D: TRBD2; size: many; V: TRBV20-1; CDR3: CSARDHSGRAYNEQFF; DNA: TGCAGTGCTAGAGATCACAGCGGGAGGGCCTACAATGAGCAGTTCTTC
J: TRBJ2-3; length: 14; D: TRBD2; size: many; V: TRBV20-1; CDR3: CSANKRDRTDTQYF; DNA: TGCAGTGCAAACAAGCGGGACCGAACAGATACGCAGTATTTT
J: TRBJ1-1; length: 14; D: TRBD1; size: -; V: TRBV10-3; CDR3: CAITETGGITEAFF; DNA: TGTGCCATCACTGAGACAGGGGGCATCACTGAAGCTTTCTTT
J: TRBJ1-6; length: 13; D: TRBD1; size: -; V: TRBV20-1; CDR3: CSAATGADSPLHF; DNA: TGCAGTGCTGCCACAGGGGCCGATTCACCCCTCCACTTT
J: TRBJ1-3; length: 15; D: -; size: few; V: TRBV3-1; CDR3: CASSQDLGTGNTIYF; DNA: TGTGCCAGCAGCCAAGATTTGGGAACTGGAAACACCATATATTTT
J: TRBJ1-2; length: 13; D: -; size: -; V: TRBV5-1; CDR3: CASSLDSLRSYTF; DNA: TGCGCCAGCAGCTTGGACAGCCTAAGGAGCTACACCTTC
J: TRBJ1-6; length: 14; D: -; size: few; V: TRBV6-1; CDR3: CASSSRVDNSPLHF; DNA: TGTGCCAGCAGTAGCCGGGTCGATAATTCACCCCTCCACTTT
J: TRBJ1-3; length: 13; D: -; size: many; V: TRBV29-1; CDR3: CSVVPGPGNTIYF; DNA: TGCAGCGTTGTACCGGGACCCGGAAACACCATATATTTT
J: TRBJ1-4; length: 13; D: -; size: -; V: TRBV20-1; CDR3: CSAGGDRNEKLFF; DNA: TGCAGTGCTGGGGGGGACCGGAATGAAAAACTGTTTTTT